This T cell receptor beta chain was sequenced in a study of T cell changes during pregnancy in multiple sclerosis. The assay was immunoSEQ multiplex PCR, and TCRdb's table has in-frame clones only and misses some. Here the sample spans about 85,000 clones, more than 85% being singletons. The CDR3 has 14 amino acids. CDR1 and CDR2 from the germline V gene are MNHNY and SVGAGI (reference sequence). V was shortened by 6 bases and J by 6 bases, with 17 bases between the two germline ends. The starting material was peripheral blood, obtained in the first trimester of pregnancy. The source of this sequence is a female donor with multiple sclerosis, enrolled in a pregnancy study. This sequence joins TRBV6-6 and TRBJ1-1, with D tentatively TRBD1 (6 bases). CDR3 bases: TGTGCCAGCAGCCCCATCGGGGGGCCGTCTGAAGCTTTCTTT. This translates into CASSPIGGPSEAFF.